A selection of T cell receptor beta chains follows, all from one sample in a study of T cells in Graves' hyperthyroidism and ophthalmopathy. TCRdb processed the multiplex PCR reads anew with MiXCR; each CDR3 protein has one entry. This table has under 800,000 distinct CDR3 sequences, roughly 15% appearing once. Specimen: blood. These receptors were taken from a young woman with Graves' hyperthyroidism. CDR3s include the opening cysteine and the closing phenylalanine or tryptophan. The D gene is left open where the match is weak. Not all rows give a size; the values are once, few, many and, for expanded clones, a class.

v_gene: TRBV20-1
d_gene: NA
j_gene: TRBJ2-5
abundance: NA
CDR3nt: TGCAGTGCTGACAAACCTGAGACCCAGTACTTC
CDR3aa: CSADKPETQYF

v_gene: TRBV28
d_gene: NA
j_gene: TRBJ1-1
abundance: many
CDR3nt: TGTGCCACACTTCTGGGTAGGACTGAAGCTTTCTTT
CDR3aa: CATLLGRTEAFF

v_gene: TRBV20-1
d_gene: NA
j_gene: TRBJ1-5
abundance: NA
CDR3nt: TGCAGTGCGGTCAGGGACGGACAATATCAGCCCCAGCATTTT
CDR3aa: CSAVRDGQYQPQHF

v_gene: TRBV10-2
d_gene: NA
j_gene: TRBJ1-5
abundance: NA
CDR3nt: TGCGCCAGCAGTAATGGACAGTCATATAGCAATCAGCCCCAGCATTTT
CDR3aa: CASSNGQSYSNQPQHF

v_gene: TRBV30
d_gene: NA
j_gene: TRBJ2-1
abundance: NA
CDR3nt: TGTGCCTGGAGTGTACAGGGATTGGAGACCCAGTTCTTC
CDR3aa: CAWSVQGLETQFF

v_gene: TRBV29-1
d_gene: NA
j_gene: TRBJ2-1
abundance: few
CDR3nt: TGCAGCGTTGAAGGTCTCGCAGGGAGTGCCTACAATGAGCAGTTCTTC
CDR3aa: CSVEGLAGSAYNEQFF

v_gene: TRBV20-1
d_gene: NA
j_gene: TRBJ1-2
abundance: few
CDR3nt: TGCAGTGTTTCAGGGAATGGCTATGGCTACACCTTC
CDR3aa: CSVSGNGYGYTF

v_gene: TRBV20-1
d_gene: NA
j_gene: TRBJ2-2
abundance: many
CDR3nt: TGCAGTGCTAGTGGGCAGAGAAACACCGGGGAGCTGTTTTTT
CDR3aa: CSASGQRNTGELFF

v_gene: TRBV20-1
d_gene: TRBD2
j_gene: TRBJ2-2
abundance: many
CDR3nt: TGCAGTGCTAGCGGGAGGGCCTCCGGGGAGCTGTTTTTT
CDR3aa: CSASGRASGELFF

v_gene: TRBV14
d_gene: NA
j_gene: TRBJ2-7
abundance: few
CDR3nt: TGTGCCAGCAGCCAGGGACCGATGTTCTCCTACGAGCAGTACTTC
CDR3aa: CASSQGPMFSYEQYF

v_gene: TRBV30
d_gene: TRBD1
j_gene: TRBJ1-1
abundance: many
CDR3nt: TGTGCCTGGCTTGACAGGGGTAACACTGAAGCTTTCTTT
CDR3aa: CAWLDRGNTEAFF

v_gene: TRBV12-3/TRBV12-4
d_gene: NA
j_gene: TRBJ2-5
abundance: NA
CDR3nt: TGTGCCAGCAGTTTAGACACCCAAGGGACCCAGTACTTC
CDR3aa: CASSLDTQGTQYF

v_gene: TRBV11-2
d_gene: TRBD2
j_gene: TRBJ2-1
abundance: NA
CDR3nt: TGTGCCAGCAGCTTAGGGACTAGCGGGAGGGCCGGGGATGAGCAGTTCTTC
CDR3aa: CASSLGTSGRAGDEQFF

v_gene: TRBV6-1
d_gene: TRBD1
j_gene: TRBJ1-5
abundance: many
CDR3nt: TGTGCCAGCAATTTAGACAGGGGGGACCCACCCCAGCATTTT
CDR3aa: CASNLDRGDPPQHF

v_gene: TRBV6-5
d_gene: TRBD2
j_gene: TRBJ2-1
abundance: NA
CDR3nt: TGTGCCAGCAGTTACTCGACTAGCGGGAGGGGGGATGAGCAGTTCTTC
CDR3aa: CASSYSTSGRGDEQFF

v_gene: TRBV12-3/TRBV12-4
d_gene: NA
j_gene: TRBJ2-1
abundance: many
CDR3nt: TGTGCCAGCAGTTTTAGGCTCGGGATCACTAATGAGCAGTTCTTC
CDR3aa: CASSFRLGITNEQFF

v_gene: TRBV11-1
d_gene: TRBD1
j_gene: TRBJ1-1
abundance: many
CDR3nt: TGTGCCAGCAGCTCACCCGGGACAGGGGACACTGAAGCTTTCTTT
CDR3aa: CASSSPGTGDTEAFF